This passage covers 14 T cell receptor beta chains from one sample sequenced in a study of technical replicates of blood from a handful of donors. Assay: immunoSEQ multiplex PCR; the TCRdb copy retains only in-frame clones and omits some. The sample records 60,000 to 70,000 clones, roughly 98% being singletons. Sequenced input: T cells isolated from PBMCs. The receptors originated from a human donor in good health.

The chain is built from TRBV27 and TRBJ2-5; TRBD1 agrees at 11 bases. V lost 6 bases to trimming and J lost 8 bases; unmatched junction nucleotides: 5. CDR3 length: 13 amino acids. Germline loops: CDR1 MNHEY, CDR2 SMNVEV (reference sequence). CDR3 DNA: TGTGCCAGCAGAGGGACAGGGGGTCGCACCCAGTACTTC. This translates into CASRGTGGRTQYF.

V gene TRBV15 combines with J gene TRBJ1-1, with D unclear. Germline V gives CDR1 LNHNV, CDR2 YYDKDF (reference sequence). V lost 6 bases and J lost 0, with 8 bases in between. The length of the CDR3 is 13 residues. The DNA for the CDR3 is TGTGCCACCAGTGGCTTGATGAACACTGAAGCTTTCTTT. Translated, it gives CATSGLMNTEAFF.

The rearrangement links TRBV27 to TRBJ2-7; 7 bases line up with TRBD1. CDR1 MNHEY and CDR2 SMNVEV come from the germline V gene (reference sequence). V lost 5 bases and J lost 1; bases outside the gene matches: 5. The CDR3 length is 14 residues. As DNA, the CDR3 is TGTGCCAGCAGTCCCGTGACAGGGTCCTACGAGCAGTACTTC. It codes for CASSPVTGSYEQYF.

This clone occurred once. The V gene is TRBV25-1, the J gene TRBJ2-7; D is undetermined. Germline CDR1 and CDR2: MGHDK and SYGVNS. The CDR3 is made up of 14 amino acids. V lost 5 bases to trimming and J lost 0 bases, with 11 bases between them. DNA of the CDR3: TGTGCCAGCAGTCGAACGGAGAGCTCCTACGAGCAGTACTTC. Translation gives CASSRTESSYEQYF.

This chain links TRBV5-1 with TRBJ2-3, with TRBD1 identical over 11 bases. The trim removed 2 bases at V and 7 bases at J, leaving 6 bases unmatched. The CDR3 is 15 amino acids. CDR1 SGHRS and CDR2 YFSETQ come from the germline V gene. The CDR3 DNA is TGCGCCAGCAGCTTCGAGGGACAGGGGGATCATACGCAGTATTTT. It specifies CASSFEGQGDHTQYF.

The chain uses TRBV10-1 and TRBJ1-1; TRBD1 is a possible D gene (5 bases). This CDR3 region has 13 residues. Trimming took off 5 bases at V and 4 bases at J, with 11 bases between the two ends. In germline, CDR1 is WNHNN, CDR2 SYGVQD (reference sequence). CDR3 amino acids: CASSSGWATEAFF. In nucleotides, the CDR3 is TGCGCCAGCAGTTCAGGGTGGGCCACTGAAGCTTTCTTT.

For the CDR3, the DNA is TGTGCCAGCAGTTTATCCCCGTCGGGAGCGCGGACCGGGGAGCTGTTTTTT. Its protein product is CASSLSPSGARTGELFF. The J gene is TRBJ2-2, the V gene TRBV27, with a possible D match to TRBD2 (6 bases). Trimming left V 0 bases short and J 5 bases short, with 16 bases between. CDR3 length: 17 residues. Looked up from germline, CDR1 is MNHEY and CDR2 is SMNVEV (reference sequence).

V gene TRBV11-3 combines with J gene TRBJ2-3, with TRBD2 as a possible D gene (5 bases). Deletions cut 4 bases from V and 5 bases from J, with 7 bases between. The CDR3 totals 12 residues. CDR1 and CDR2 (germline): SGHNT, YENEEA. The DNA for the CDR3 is TGTGCCAGCAGCTCGGGGATAGATACGCAGTATTTT. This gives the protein CASSSGIDTQYF.

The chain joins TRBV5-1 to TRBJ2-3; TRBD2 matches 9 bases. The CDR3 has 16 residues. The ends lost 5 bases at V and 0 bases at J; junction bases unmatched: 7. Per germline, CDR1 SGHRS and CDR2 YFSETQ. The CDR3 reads CASSSGLAPSTDTQYF. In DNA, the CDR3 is TGCGCCAGCAGTTCCGGACTAGCGCCTAGCACAGATACGCAGTATTTT.

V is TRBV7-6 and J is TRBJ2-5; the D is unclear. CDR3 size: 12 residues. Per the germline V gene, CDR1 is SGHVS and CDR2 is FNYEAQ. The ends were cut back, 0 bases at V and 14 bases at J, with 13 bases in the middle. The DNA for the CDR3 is TGTGCCAGCAGCTTAGCACAATCCAATATCTACTTC. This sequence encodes CASSLAQSNIYF.

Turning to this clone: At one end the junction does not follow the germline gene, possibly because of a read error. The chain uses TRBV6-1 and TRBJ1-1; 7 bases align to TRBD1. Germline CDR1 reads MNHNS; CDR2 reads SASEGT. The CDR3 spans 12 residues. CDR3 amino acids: CASSRDSAGTGF. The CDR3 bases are TGTGCCAGCAGTCGGGACAGTGCTGGGACTGGCTTT.

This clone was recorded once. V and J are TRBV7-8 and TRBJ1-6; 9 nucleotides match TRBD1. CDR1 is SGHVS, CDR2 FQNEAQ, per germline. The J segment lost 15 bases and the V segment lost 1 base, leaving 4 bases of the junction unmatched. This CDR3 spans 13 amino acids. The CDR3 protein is CASSLVGTGSLHF. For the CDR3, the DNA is TGTGCCAGCAGCTTAGTGGGGACAGGGAGCCTCCACTTT.

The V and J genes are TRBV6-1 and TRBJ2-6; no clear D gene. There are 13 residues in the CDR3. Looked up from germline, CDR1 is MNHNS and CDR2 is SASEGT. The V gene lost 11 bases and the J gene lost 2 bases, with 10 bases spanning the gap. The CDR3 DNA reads TGTGCCGCGACATTCGCTGGGGCCAACGTCCTGACTTTC. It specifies CAATFAGANVLTF.

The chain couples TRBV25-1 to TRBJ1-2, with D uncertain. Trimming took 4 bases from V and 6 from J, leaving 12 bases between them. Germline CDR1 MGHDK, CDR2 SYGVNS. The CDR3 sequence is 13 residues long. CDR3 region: CASSGGILDGYTF. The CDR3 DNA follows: TGTGCCAGCAGTGGCGGGATTCTAGATGGCTACACCTTC.